This T cell receptor (beta chain) was profiled in a study of T-cell memory formation after mild COVID-19 (dated by TCRdb to about 2021). Turning to the overall study: Most TCR sequence clusters were specific to one of the two donors. Two young, previously healthy adult volunteers made up the cohort, one male and one female. T-cell clones expanding and contracting after mild COVID-19 in a couple of donors were tracked by longitudinal TCRalpha and TCRbeta repertoire sequencing.

Data came from an Illumina NovaSeq 6000. Using 5'RACE with constant-segment primers, TCRalpha and TCRbeta cDNA libraries were constructed, with sample barcodes and unique molecular identifiers added in the process. Trizol reagent was used to extract RNA from every sample. Library amplification was performed in two PCR steps, and a second sample barcode and Illumina TruSeq adapters were introduced in the second step. Sequencing of the libraries was done on an Illumina NovaSeq, producing 2 x 150 bp paired-end reads. In the authors' own workflow: With migec v1.2.7, reads were demultiplexed and then collapsed into UMI-guided consensus sequences. With mixcr v2.1.11, UMI consensuses were aligned to TRA and TRB V and J templates and assembled into clonotypes. Clonotypes were classified as expanded or contracted when called significant by both edgeR and NoisET, with noise models trained on biological replicates. edgeR calls used a false discovery rate-adjusted p below 0.01 and a log2 fold-change threshold of 1. As an exploratory analysis of dynamics, PCA with hierarchical clustering was applied to max-normalized trajectories of the 1000 most abundant clonotypes. Separately sequenced CD4+ and CD8+ repertoires were used to assign a CD4 or CD8 phenotype to each responding clone. TCRdb passed the public sequencing reads through fastp at Q25 and MiXCR, retaining productive beta sequences. Merged by CDR3 protein, the rows form single entries marked with the most common genes and DNA. The V and J calls were determined by TCRdb, not by the authors. The sample yields about 390,000 distinct CDR3 sequences; 16% were counted once. The top ten hold 20% to 25% of the sample.

A note on this clonotype: It lacks a known antigen. Per-base qualities were not stored, and no clone one base away is much larger.

Ficoll-Paque density gradient centrifugation was used to isolate PBMCs. Results and caveats for the whole study, not just this receptor: SARS-CoV-2 specificity of the second-wave clones peaking on day 37 was not confirmed. Some responding clones were found in pre-infection memory, which suggests that pre-existing cross-reactive memory T cells took part in the SARS-CoV-2 response. Contracting CD4+ clones appeared mostly in the CM and EM memory subsets, whereas CD8+ clones were enriched in EMRA. Only two mild cases were covered in the study, and larger cohorts including severe cases with pre-infection samples were considered necessary. Clones contracting from day 15 to 85 had balanced CD4/CD8 phenotypes, while a second wave expanding from day 15 to 37 was biased towards CD4+.

V lost 6 bases and J lost 0 bases; the stretch between them is 9 bases long. The CDR3 numbers 12 residues from cysteine through phenylalanine. Just the 36-base CDR3 DNA is kept, in frame starting at base 1. CDR1 and CDR2 are read off the germline V gene as SQVTM and ANQGSEA. This receptor was obtained from a man younger than 35 who had mild COVID-19 (a few samples of this study predate the infection). The sample titles of this study are shuffled in the database, so cell type and time point are left out; the donor was told from shared clones. Recombination joined TRBV29-1 with TRBJ2-7; the D gene remains uncertain. The sample comprised PBMCs or a T cell subset sorted from them (not recorded which). The DNA is TGCAGCGTGACGGCGAGCTCCTACGAGCAGTACTTC. Its protein is CSVTASSYEQYF.